The 19 T cell receptor beta chains given below trace back to one sample, sequenced in a study of cytomegalovirus exposure and HLA in healthy donors. The PCR made use of 60 Vbeta and 13 Jbeta primers. Sequencing was performed with immunoSEQ multiplex PCR; in TCRdb, only in-frame clones are kept and a portion is missing. The profile shows around 78,000 clones, roughly 72% of them singletons. Sequenced material: PBMCs. These receptors originate from a woman aged 40 to 50 in good health and CMV-seropositive.

Here the CDR3 reads CANRGQGVGGYTF. The CDR3 nucleotides are TGTGCCAACAGGGGACAGGGGGTAGGTGGCTACACCTTC. The rearrangement links TRBV6-1 to TRBJ1-2; TRBD1 matches at 11 bases. J gave up 7 bases and V 10 bases, and 8 bases lay outside the gene matches. There are 13 residues in the CDR3. Germline CDR1 is MNHNS and CDR2 is SASEGT.

V and J are TRBV29-1 and TRBJ1-2; TRBD1 matches 7 bases. In germline, CDR1 is SQVTM, CDR2 ANQGSEA. V lost 2 bases to trimming and J lost 9 bases; unmatched junction nucleotides: 9. CDR3 length: 13 amino acids. CDR3 in DNA: TGCAGCGTTGAAAGACAGGGTAATCCCAGCTACACCTTC. As protein: CSVERQGNPSYTF.

The chain uses TRBV4-3 and TRBJ1-4, with D perhaps TRBD1 (5 bases). Germline V lookup: CDR1 LGHNA, CDR2 YSLEER. V was shortened by 3 bases and J by 5 bases, with 19 bases between the two germline ends. This CDR3 comprises 17 residues. The CDR3 spells CASSQGTLGGGNEKLFF. The CDR3 nucleotides are TGCGCCAGCAGCCAGGGGACCCTGGGGGGAGGAAATGAAAAACTGTTTTTT.

The chain is built from TRBV12-5 and TRBJ2-7; 11 bases are a match to TRBD2. Germline V lookup: CDR1 LGHNT, CDR2 FRNRAP. The ends lost 1 base at V and 3 bases at J; junction bases unmatched: 5. The CDR3 totals 16 residues. This chain's CDR3 is CASGLATSGRGYEQYF. The DNA for the CDR3 is TGTGCTAGTGGTTTGGCAACTAGCGGGAGAGGCTACGAGCAGTACTTC.

The rearrangement uses TRBV5-1 and TRBJ1-6; D is possibly TRBD1 (5 bases). V lost 4 bases, J lost 8 bases, and 13 bases lay in between. This CDR3 is 14 amino acids long. Germline assignment: CDR1 SGHRS and CDR2 YFSETQ. The CDR3 loop reads CASSPDGGDSPLHF. As DNA, the CDR3 is TGCGCCAGCAGCCCGGACGGGGGGGATTCACCCCTCCACTTT. The full variable domain, in which reference TRBV5-1 and TRBJ1-6 provide the parts outside the CDR3, is KAGVTQTPRYLIKTRGQQVTLSCSPISGHRSVSWYQQTPGQGLQFLFEYFSETQRNKGNFPGRFSGRQFSNSRSEMNVSTLELGDSALYLCASSPDGGDSPLHFGNGTRLTVT.

This sequence joins TRBV10-3 and TRBJ1-5, with TRBD1 identical over 11 bases. The CDR3 runs to 14 residues. The junction had 3 bases not matched to a gene; V was cut back by 6 bases and J by 5 bases. Germline lookup yields CDR1 ENHRY and CDR2 SYGVKD. This CDR3 reads CAIRGGQGDQPQHF. The CDR3 nucleotides are TGTGCCATCAGGGGGGGACAGGGGGATCAGCCCCAGCATTTT.

The chain employs TRBV11-2 and TRBJ2-7; 7 positions agree with TRBD2. The CDR3 loop spans 14 amino acids. CDR1 and CDR2 (germline): SGHAT, FQNNGV. Trimming at V came to 5 bases and at J to 4 bases, leaving 8 bases not matched to a gene. The CDR3 is CASSGRLADYEQYF. In DNA form, the CDR3 reads TGTGCCAGCAGCGGAAGGCTAGCGGATTACGAGCAGTACTTC.

This clone appeared a few times. V gene TRBV5-1 combines with J gene TRBJ2-1; TRBD1 aligns across 7 bases. V was clipped by 4 bases and J by 2 bases; unmatched bases: 9. The CDR3 sequence is 16 residues long. The germline V gene has CDR1 SGHRS and CDR2 YFSETQ. CDR3 residues: CASSRLDRAPYNEQFF. The CDR3 DNA sequence: TGCGCCAGCAGCCGGTTAGACAGGGCCCCCTACAATGAGCAGTTCTTC.

This clone has a handful of counts. This sequence joins TRBV27 and TRBJ2-7; the match to TRBD1 covers 7 bases. Unmatched junction bases numbered 1, after V lost 6 bases and J lost 2 bases. This CDR3 is built from 12 residues. In germline, CDR1 is MNHEY, CDR2 SMNVEV (reference sequence). The CDR3 bases are TGTGCCAGCAGCGACAGGGCCTACGAGCAGTACTTC. Encoded protein: CASSDRAYEQYF.

The chain joins TRBV28 to TRBJ2-7, with D possibly TRBD1 on 5 matching bases. This CDR3 has 17 amino acids. From germline, CDR1 is MDHEN and CDR2 SYDVKM. Trimming took off 2 bases at V and 6 bases at J, with 23 bases between the two ends. The CDR3 here is CASSLALQDIKGVEQYF. For the CDR3, the DNA is TGTGCCAGCAGTTTAGCCCTTCAAGACATAAAAGGGGTCGAGCAGTACTTC.

The chain carries TRBV2 and TRBJ1-1; no firm D call. The CDR3 has 11 residues. V lost 2 bases to trimming and J lost 8 bases, with 6 bases between them. Germline CDR1 SNHLY, CDR2 FYNNEI. The CDR3 DNA reads TGTGCCAGCAGTGAACTCAGAGAAGCTTTCTTT. This sequence encodes CASSELREAFF.

This chain links TRBV10-3 with TRBJ1-5; no firm D call. CDR1 ENHRY and CDR2 SYGVKD come from the germline V gene. The CDR3 runs to 13 residues. V was clipped by 8 bases and J by 5 bases, with 13 bases between them. CDR3 region: CAIAEAQYQPQHF. CDR3 nucleotides: TGTGCCATCGCGGAGGCCCAGTATCAGCCCCAGCATTTT.

This clone was counted between two and nine times. The rearrangement links TRBV19 to TRBJ2-2, with 11 bases aligning to TRBD2. In germline, CDR1 is LNHDA, CDR2 SQIVND (reference sequence). Trimming took 2 bases from V and 7 from J; bases not matched to a gene: 6. This CDR3 is 16 amino acids long. Here the CDR3 reads CASSITSGSFVGELFF. DNA of the CDR3: TGTGCCAGTAGTATAACTAGCGGGAGTTTCGTCGGGGAGCTGTTTTTT.

The rearrangement joins TRBV29-1 to TRBJ2-7; the match to TRBD1 covers 7 bases. The CDR3 spans 14 residues. Losses at the gene ends were 6 bases for V and 3 bases for J; bases not matched to a gene: 11. CDR1 and CDR2 (germline): SQVTM, ANQGSEA. In DNA, the CDR3 is TGCAGCGTCGCTACGGGACAGAGGAACTACGAGCAGTACTTC. It yields the protein CSVATGQRNYEQYF.

The chain has TRBV4-2 and TRBJ2-2, with 12 positions matching TRBD1. V shed 1 base, J shed 8 bases, and the junction held 11 bases outside the gene matches. CDR1 is LGHNA and CDR2 is YNFKEQ in the germline V gene. This CDR3 region has 18 residues. CDR3 nucleotides: TGTGCCAGCAGCCAAGGTTATTCGGGACAGGGGGCTTTTGGGGAGCTGTTTTTT. Amino acids: CASSQGYSGQGAFGELFF.

The V call is TRBV11-2, the J call TRBJ1-3; a possible D gene is TRBD1 (6 bases). Germline lookup yields CDR1 SGHAT and CDR2 FQNNGV. CDR3 length equals 15 residues. The V end was cut by 0 bases, the J end by 4 bases, with 10 bases between. The CDR3 DNA sequence: TGTGCCAGCAGCTTAGACAGGGGTGCGGGAAACACCATATATTTT. Amino acid sequence: CASSLDRGAGNTIYF. The full variable domain, rest sourced from reference TRBV11-2 and TRBJ1-3, is EAGVAQSPRYKIIEKRQSVAFWCNPISGHATLYWYQQILGQGPKLLIQFQNNGVVDDSQLPKDRFSAERLKGVDSTLKIQPAKLEDSAVYLCASSLDRGAGNTIYFGEGSWLTVV.

The CDR3 sequence is CASSQVLMTGQGTDTQYF. CDR3 in DNA: TGCGCCAGCAGCCAAGTTTTGATGACAGGGCAAGGCACAGATACGCAGTATTTT. The chain is built from TRBV4-3 and TRBJ2-3; 7 nucleotides align to TRBD1. Germline V lookup: CDR1 LGHNA, CDR2 YSLEER. This CDR3 is 18 amino acids long. V was pared by 1 base and J by 1 base, with 11 bases of the junction left unmatched.

This clone was recorded only once. The gene calls are TRBV7-2 and TRBJ1-6; D perhaps matches TRBD1 (5 bases). The V end lost 5 bases, the J end lost 9 bases, and 11 bases lay between the germline ends. Germline assignment: CDR1 SGHTA and CDR2 FQGNSA. The CDR3 spans 13 residues. The CDR3 region has the DNA TGTGCCAGCAGCGACGGAGGGACTTCACCCCTCCACTTT. Translation gives CASSDGGTSPLHF. The full variable domain, completed using reference TRBV7-2 and TRBJ1-6, is GAGVSQSPSNKVTEKGKDVELRCDPISGHTALYWYRQSLGQGLEFLIYFQGNSAPDKSGLPSDRFSAERTGGSVSTLTIQRTQQEDSAVYLCASSDGGTSPLHFGNGTRLTVT.

The chain employs TRBV6-1 and TRBJ1-1; D may be TRBD1 (6 bases). Germline V gene data show CDR1 as MNHNS and CDR2 as SASEGT. V was trimmed by 10 bases and J by 7 bases, leaving 16 bases between them. The CDR3 contains 12 residues. The CDR3 coding sequence is TGTGCCACCCGATGGGGGCACCATGAAGCTTTCTTT. It yields the protein CATRWGHHEAFF.